This TCR beta chain was identified in a study of blood T cell repertoires in COVID-19. At the level of the study: COVID-19 samples from acute and convalescent phases originated in the United States, Italy and Spain.

Original methodology: Estimated nucleated cell counts came from reference gene primer amplification. Libraries were prepared by immunoSEQ multiplex PCR; TCRdb keeps only in-frame clonotypes and omits some of them. The D gene and trimming were derived from the DNA, and the V and J assignments and clone size from that table. The data hold about 45,000 clones, with roughly 63% observed a single time. Input material: peripheral blood. This TCR came from a man aged 80 or over with acute or convalescent COVID-19.

The CDR3 sequence: CASSQGGSNQPQHF. CDR3 DNA: TGTGCCAGTAGCCAGGGGGGAAGCAATCAGCCCCAGCATTTT. This chain uses TRBV19 with TRBJ1-5; 7 bases map to TRBD1. This CDR3 spans 14 amino acids. V shed 6 bases and J 1 base; nucleotides not matched to a gene: 3. CDR1 is LNHDA and CDR2 is SQIVND in the germline V gene (reference sequence).